These T cell receptor beta chains were read from a single sample in a study of cytomegalovirus exposure and HLA in healthy donors. TCRdb keeps only in-frame clones here, not all; method: immunoSEQ multiplex PCR. The sample lists over 200,000 clones; approximately 90% were seen once. Sequenced: PBMCs. The origin of the receptors is a woman aged 18-29 years in good health and CMV-seronegative. CDR3s include the opening cysteine and the closing phenylalanine or tryptophan. D genes are given only for firm matches. Clone size is shown for a subset of rows, as once, few, many or a class of expanded clone.

d_gene: NA
abundance: NA
v_gene: TRBV19
j_gene: TRBJ2-3
CDR3nt: TGTGCCAGTAGTCTTACGACAGCAAACACAGATACGCAGTATTTT
CDR3aa: CASSLTTANTDTQYF

d_gene: TRBD1
abundance: few
v_gene: TRBV5-4
j_gene: TRBJ1-1
CDR3nt: TGTGCCAGCAGCTTGGATGTGACAGGGGCTACTGAAGCTTTCTTT
CDR3aa: CASSLDVTGATEAFF

d_gene: NA
abundance: NA
v_gene: TRBV4-1
j_gene: TRBJ1-2
CDR3nt: TGCGCCAGCAGCCAAGTGGGGGACTCTTATGTCTACACCTTC
CDR3aa: CASSQVGDSYVYTF

d_gene: NA
abundance: NA
v_gene: TRBV7-2
j_gene: TRBJ2-7
CDR3nt: TGTGCCAGCAGCTTAGCCACTTCCTCCTACGGGCAGTACTTC
CDR3aa: CASSLATSSYGQYF

d_gene: NA
abundance: NA
v_gene: TRBV2
j_gene: TRBJ1-5
CDR3nt: TGTGCCAGCAGCCTCAATAGGGGCGTCAATCAGCCCCAGCATTTT
CDR3aa: CASSLNRGVNQPQHF

d_gene: NA
abundance: NA
v_gene: TRBV30
j_gene: TRBJ1-4
CDR3nt: TGTGCCTGGAGTGTACGTGGGAGTGGAGAAAAACTGTTTTTT
CDR3aa: CAWSVRGSGEKLFF

d_gene: TRBD2
abundance: NA
v_gene: TRBV30
j_gene: TRBJ2-7
CDR3nt: TGTGCCTGGACCCCGCTGCGGGAGGGTTACGAGCAGTACTTC
CDR3aa: CAWTPLREGYEQYF

d_gene: TRBD2
abundance: NA
v_gene: TRBV27
j_gene: TRBJ2-1
CDR3nt: TGTGCCAGCAGTTTATGGGCTAGCGGGAGGGATGAGCAGTTCTTC
CDR3aa: CASSLWASGRDEQFF

d_gene: TRBD1
abundance: NA
v_gene: TRBV27
j_gene: TRBJ1-2
CDR3nt: TGTGCCAGCAGTTTTTACAGGGGAGACGGCTACACCTTC
CDR3aa: CASSFYRGDGYTF

d_gene: NA
abundance: NA
v_gene: TRBV30
j_gene: TRBJ1-5
CDR3nt: TGTGCCTGGAGTTTTTCGTATAGCAATCAGCCCCAGCATTTT
CDR3aa: CAWSFSYSNQPQHF

d_gene: TRBD2
abundance: NA
v_gene: TRBV29-1
j_gene: TRBJ2-7
CDR3nt: TGCAGCGTTGACTCTAGCGGTGGCGAGCAGTACTTC
CDR3aa: CSVDSSGGEQYF

d_gene: TRBD2
abundance: NA
v_gene: TRBV5-3
j_gene: TRBJ2-3
CDR3nt: TGTGCCAGAAAGGAGGGTGGCGGGGGGAGGGATACGCAGTATTTT
CDR3aa: CARKEGGGGRDTQYF

d_gene: TRBD2
abundance: NA
v_gene: TRBV7-2
j_gene: TRBJ2-3
CDR3nt: TGTGCCAGCAGCTTAGCCAGCGGGGGGTACGGATCCACAGATACGCAGTATTTT
CDR3aa: CASSLASGGYGSTDTQYF

d_gene: TRBD2
abundance: NA
v_gene: TRBV13
j_gene: TRBJ2-7
CDR3nt: TGTGCCAGCAGCCTGGGACTAGCGGGAGGGCCTCGGGAGCAGTACTTC
CDR3aa: CASSLGLAGGPREQYF

d_gene: TRBD1
abundance: NA
v_gene: TRBV12-5
j_gene: TRBJ2-1
CDR3nt: TGTGCTAGTGGCCTACCGGGACAGGGTTATTATGAGCAGTTCTTC
CDR3aa: CASGLPGQGYYEQFF

d_gene: TRBD2
abundance: once
v_gene: TRBV9
j_gene: TRBJ2-1
CDR3nt: TGTGCCAGCAGCACCCACCCCCGGACTAGCGGGGGTTACTACAATGAGCAGTTCTTC
CDR3aa: CASSTHPRTSGGYYNEQFF

d_gene: TRBD2
abundance: once
v_gene: TRBV4-2
j_gene: TRBJ2-7
CDR3nt: TGTGCCAGCAGCCAAGCTAGCGGGGGGAACTACGAGCAGTACTTC
CDR3aa: CASSQASGGNYEQYF

d_gene: NA
abundance: once
v_gene: TRBV15
j_gene: TRBJ1-3
CDR3nt: TGTGCCACCAGCAGAGACAGGGGTGGAAACACCATATATTTT
CDR3aa: CATSRDRGGNTIYF

d_gene: NA
abundance: NA
v_gene: TRBV13
j_gene: TRBJ2-7
CDR3nt: TGTGCCAGCAGCCCCCTGGACAGTACCTACGAGCAGTACTTC
CDR3aa: CASSPLDSTYEQYF

d_gene: TRBD2
abundance: NA
v_gene: TRBV29-1
j_gene: TRBJ2-1
CDR3nt: TGCAGCTTACTAGCGGGGGTCTCAAATGAGCAGTTCTTC
CDR3aa: CSLLAGVSNEQFF

d_gene: NA
abundance: NA
v_gene: TRBV7-6
j_gene: TRBJ2-1
CDR3nt: TGTGCCAGCAGCTTATGGGGGCGGCTAGCGGACAATGAGCAGTTCTTC
CDR3aa: CASSLWGRLADNEQFF

d_gene: TRBD1
abundance: NA
v_gene: TRBV19
j_gene: TRBJ2-4
CDR3nt: TGTGCCAGTAGTACGGGACAGAACAAAAACATTCAGTACTTC
CDR3aa: CASSTGQNKNIQYF

d_gene: NA
abundance: few
v_gene: TRBV6-5
j_gene: TRBJ2-5
CDR3nt: TGTGCCAGCAGTTACCCCGGCGGCGGAGAGACCCAGTACTTC
CDR3aa: CASSYPGGGETQYF

d_gene: NA
abundance: once
v_gene: TRBV10-3
j_gene: TRBJ1-4
CDR3nt: TGTGCCATCAGGGCCACTAATGAAAAACTGTTTTTT
CDR3aa: CAIRATNEKLFF

d_gene: TRBD1
abundance: NA
v_gene: TRBV15
j_gene: TRBJ2-7
CDR3nt: TGTGCCACCAGCACAGCCGGGACAGGAGGCTACGAGCAGTACTTC
CDR3aa: CATSTAGTGGYEQYF

d_gene: NA
abundance: NA
v_gene: TRBV5-1
j_gene: TRBJ2-5
CDR3nt: TGCGCCAGCAGCTTGCCAGGTCAAGAGACCCAGTACTTC
CDR3aa: CASSLPGQETQYF

d_gene: NA
abundance: NA
v_gene: TRBV7-7
j_gene: TRBJ1-5
CDR3nt: TGTGCCAGCAGCTTAAATAGTTATCAGCCCCAGCATTTT
CDR3aa: CASSLNSYQPQHF

d_gene: NA
abundance: NA
v_gene: TRBV7-9
j_gene: TRBJ1-5
CDR3nt: TGTGCCAGCAGCTCAAACAGGGATAATCAGCCCCAGCATTTT
CDR3aa: CASSSNRDNQPQHF

d_gene: NA
abundance: few
v_gene: TRBV5-6
j_gene: TRBJ2-3
CDR3nt: TGTGCCAGCAGACGGCAGGGGTCAGATACGCAGTATTTT
CDR3aa: CASRRQGSDTQYF

d_gene: NA
abundance: few
v_gene: TRBV10-2
j_gene: TRBJ1-1
CDR3nt: TGCGCCAGCAAGGACTCTTCTGAAGCTTTCTTT
CDR3aa: CASKDSSEAFF

d_gene: NA
abundance: NA
v_gene: TRBV5-4
j_gene: TRBJ2-1
CDR3nt: TGTGCCAGCAGCTCCCTTAATGAGCAGTTCTTC
CDR3aa: CASSSLNEQFF

d_gene: TRBD2
abundance: NA
v_gene: TRBV5-1
j_gene: TRBJ2-7
CDR3nt: TGCGCCAGCAGCGAACTAGCGGACCCTTCCTACGAGCAGTACTTC
CDR3aa: CASSELADPSYEQYF

d_gene: TRBD1
abundance: NA
v_gene: TRBV7-9
j_gene: TRBJ1-2
CDR3nt: TGTGCCAGCAGCGGAGACGACAGGGGTAGGGGCTACACCTTC
CDR3aa: CASSGDDRGRGYTF

d_gene: NA
abundance: NA
v_gene: TRBV6-6
j_gene: TRBJ1-6
CDR3nt: TGTGCCAGCCTTGCAGGGTTTAATTCACCCCTCCACTTT
CDR3aa: CASLAGFNSPLHF

d_gene: TRBD1
abundance: NA
v_gene: TRBV10-1
j_gene: TRBJ1-2
CDR3nt: TGCGCCAGCAGCCGGGACAGTTATGGCTACACCTTC
CDR3aa: CASSRDSYGYTF

d_gene: NA
abundance: NA
v_gene: TRBV4-3
j_gene: TRBJ1-1
CDR3nt: TGCGCCAGCAGCCAAGATTTATATCGGGGGGAGACTGAAGCTTTCTTT
CDR3aa: CASSQDLYRGETEAFF

d_gene: TRBD1
abundance: once
v_gene: TRBV7-9
j_gene: TRBJ1-1
CDR3nt: TGTGCCAGCAGCAAGAGACGGACAGGGTGGGCCGACACTGAAGCTTTCTTT
CDR3aa: CASSKRRTGWADTEAFF

d_gene: TRBD1
abundance: NA
v_gene: TRBV7-8
j_gene: TRBJ2-5
CDR3nt: TGTGCCAGCACCCGGGACAGCGACTGGGAGACCCAGTACTTC
CDR3aa: CASTRDSDWETQYF

d_gene: NA
abundance: NA
v_gene: TRBV11-2
j_gene: TRBJ1-2
CDR3nt: TGTGCCAGCAGCTTGGGGGCAGTAGGCTATGGCTACACCTTC
CDR3aa: CASSLGAVGYGYTF

d_gene: TRBD2
abundance: NA
v_gene: TRBV7-8
j_gene: TRBJ2-5
CDR3nt: TGTGCCAGCAGCCATCCTAGCGGGCGGGAGACCCAGTACTTC
CDR3aa: CASSHPSGRETQYF

d_gene: TRBD2
abundance: NA
v_gene: TRBV7-2
j_gene: TRBJ2-7
CDR3nt: TGTGCCAGCAGTCCGGGACAGGGACTAGCGGGAGGTCACGAGCAGTACTTC
CDR3aa: CASSPGQGLAGGHEQYF

d_gene: NA
abundance: NA
v_gene: TRBV4-3
j_gene: TRBJ1-6
CDR3nt: TGCGCCAGCAGCCAAGATTTTGGGGGGGGGTTTAATTCACCCCTCCACTTT
CDR3aa: CASSQDFGGGFNSPLHF

d_gene: TRBD2
abundance: NA
v_gene: TRBV11-2
j_gene: TRBJ2-7
CDR3nt: TGTGCCAGCAGCTTAGATGTCCAGCCCCGGGTAGCGGGTACCTACGAGCAGTACTTC
CDR3aa: CASSLDVQPRVAGTYEQYF

d_gene: NA
abundance: NA
v_gene: TRBV29-1
j_gene: TRBJ2-7
CDR3nt: TGCAGCGTTGCACCAACAGGGTCCTCCTACGAGCAGTACTTC
CDR3aa: CSVAPTGSSYEQYF

d_gene: NA
abundance: NA
v_gene: TRBV11-2
j_gene: TRBJ2-7
CDR3nt: TGTGCCAGCAGTGTCCAGGGGTTCTCCTACGAGCAGTACTTC
CDR3aa: CASSVQGFSYEQYF

d_gene: NA
abundance: NA
v_gene: TRBV6-5
j_gene: TRBJ2-4
CDR3nt: TGTGCCAGCAGAGGGTTGGGACAAGCCAAAAACATTCAGTACTTC
CDR3aa: CASRGLGQAKNIQYF

d_gene: TRBD2
abundance: NA
v_gene: TRBV4-2
j_gene: TRBJ2-5
CDR3nt: TGTGCCAGCAGCCAAGAAGATAGCGGGAGGGGAGGGGAGACCCAGTACTTC
CDR3aa: CASSQEDSGRGGETQYF

d_gene: NA
abundance: NA
v_gene: TRBV6-6
j_gene: TRBJ1-5
CDR3nt: TGTGCCAGCAGTTACTCTTCGGGGCAGCCCCAGCATTTT
CDR3aa: CASSYSSGQPQHF

d_gene: NA
abundance: NA
v_gene: TRBV4-2
j_gene: TRBJ2-7
CDR3nt: TGTGCCAGCAGCCAAGGTTTAAAGTGGGGGCAGACCTCCTACGAGCAGTACTTC
CDR3aa: CASSQGLKWGQTSYEQYF

d_gene: NA
abundance: NA
v_gene: TRBV19
j_gene: TRBJ1-1
CDR3nt: TGTGCCAGTAGTATAGAAGCCAGGGGGAACACTGAAGCTTTCTTT
CDR3aa: CASSIEARGNTEAFF

d_gene: TRBD2
abundance: NA
v_gene: TRBV6-5
j_gene: TRBJ2-3
CDR3nt: TGTGCCAGCAGTTACTTAGCGGGAGTGGCAGATACGCAGTATTTT
CDR3aa: CASSYLAGVADTQYF

d_gene: TRBD2
abundance: NA
v_gene: TRBV11-3
j_gene: TRBJ2-3
CDR3nt: TGTGCCAGCAGCTTTTATAGCGGGACACGCACAGATACGCAGTATTTT
CDR3aa: CASSFYSGTRTDTQYF

d_gene: NA
abundance: NA
v_gene: TRBV5-4
j_gene: TRBJ2-7
CDR3nt: TGTGCCAGCAGTAAGGGGTCCTACGAGCAGTACTTC
CDR3aa: CASSKGSYEQYF

d_gene: NA
abundance: NA
v_gene: TRBV2
j_gene: TRBJ1-6
CDR3nt: TGTGCCAGCAGTGTAGGGGTCAGGGTTTATTCACCCCTCCACTTT
CDR3aa: CASSVGVRVYSPLHF

d_gene: NA
abundance: NA
v_gene: TRBV5-1
j_gene: TRBJ1-2
CDR3nt: TGCGCCAGCAGCGAGGGACTCCTATGGCGCCTCGGCTATGGCTACACCTTC
CDR3aa: CASSEGLLWRLGYGYTF

d_gene: NA
abundance: NA
v_gene: TRBV5-1
j_gene: TRBJ1-1
CDR3nt: TGCGCCAGCAGCCGTCAGGGCATGAACACTGAAGCTTTCTTT
CDR3aa: CASSRQGMNTEAFF

d_gene: NA
abundance: few
v_gene: TRBV11-2
j_gene: TRBJ2-7
CDR3nt: TGTGCCAGCGGGCGTCCCTACGAGCAGTACTTC
CDR3aa: CASGRPYEQYF

d_gene: NA
abundance: once
v_gene: TRBV27
j_gene: TRBJ2-6
CDR3nt: TGTGCCAGCAGACGTGCGTACTCTGGGGCCAACGTCCTGACTTTC
CDR3aa: CASRRAYSGANVLTF

d_gene: NA
abundance: NA
v_gene: TRBV5-1
j_gene: TRBJ2-2
CDR3nt: TGCGCCAGCAGCTTGGCCAGACAGGCGAACACCGGGGAGCTGTTTTTT
CDR3aa: CASSLARQANTGELFF